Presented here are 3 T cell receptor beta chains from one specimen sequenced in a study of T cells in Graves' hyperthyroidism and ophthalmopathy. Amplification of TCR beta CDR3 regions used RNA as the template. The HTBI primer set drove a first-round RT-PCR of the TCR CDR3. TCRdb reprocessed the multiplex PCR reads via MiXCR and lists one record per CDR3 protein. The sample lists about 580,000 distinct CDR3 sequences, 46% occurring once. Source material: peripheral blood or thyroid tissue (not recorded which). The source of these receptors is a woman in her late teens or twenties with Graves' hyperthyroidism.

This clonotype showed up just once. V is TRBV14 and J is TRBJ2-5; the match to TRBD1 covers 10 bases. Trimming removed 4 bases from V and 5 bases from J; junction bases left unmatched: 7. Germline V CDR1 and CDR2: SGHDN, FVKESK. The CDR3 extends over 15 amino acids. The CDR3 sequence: CASSPTGQGWETQYF. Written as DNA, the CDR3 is TGTGCCAGCAGCCCCACGGGACAGGGGTGGGAGACCCAGTACTTC.

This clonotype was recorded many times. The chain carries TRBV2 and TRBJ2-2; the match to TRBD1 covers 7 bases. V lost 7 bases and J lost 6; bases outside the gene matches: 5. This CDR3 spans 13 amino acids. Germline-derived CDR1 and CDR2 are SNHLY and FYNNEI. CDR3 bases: TGTGCCAGCAAGAGAACAGGGGCCGGGGAGCTGTTTTTT. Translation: CASKRTGAGELFF.

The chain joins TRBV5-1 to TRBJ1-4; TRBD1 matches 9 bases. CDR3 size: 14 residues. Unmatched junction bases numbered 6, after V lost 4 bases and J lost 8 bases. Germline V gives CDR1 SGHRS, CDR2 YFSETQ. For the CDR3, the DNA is TGCGCCAGCAGCCCATTAGGACAGGGGGAAAAACTGTTTTTT. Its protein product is CASSPLGQGEKLFF.